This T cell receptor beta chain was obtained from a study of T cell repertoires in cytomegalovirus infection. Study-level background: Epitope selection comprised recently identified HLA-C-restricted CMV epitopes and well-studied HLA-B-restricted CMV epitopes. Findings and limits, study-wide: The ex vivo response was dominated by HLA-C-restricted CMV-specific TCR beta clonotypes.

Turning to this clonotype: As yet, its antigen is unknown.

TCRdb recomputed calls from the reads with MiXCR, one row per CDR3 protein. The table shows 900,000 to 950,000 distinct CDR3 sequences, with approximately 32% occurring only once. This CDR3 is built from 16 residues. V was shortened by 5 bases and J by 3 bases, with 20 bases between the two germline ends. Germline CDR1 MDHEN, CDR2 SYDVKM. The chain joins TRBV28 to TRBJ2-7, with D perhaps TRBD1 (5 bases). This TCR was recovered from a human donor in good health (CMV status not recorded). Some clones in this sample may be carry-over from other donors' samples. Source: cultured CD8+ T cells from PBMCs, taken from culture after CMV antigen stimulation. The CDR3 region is CASSPLGAGKGYEQYV. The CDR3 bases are TGTGCCAGCAGTCCCCTAGGTGCAGGGAAGGGCTACGAGCAGTACGTC.